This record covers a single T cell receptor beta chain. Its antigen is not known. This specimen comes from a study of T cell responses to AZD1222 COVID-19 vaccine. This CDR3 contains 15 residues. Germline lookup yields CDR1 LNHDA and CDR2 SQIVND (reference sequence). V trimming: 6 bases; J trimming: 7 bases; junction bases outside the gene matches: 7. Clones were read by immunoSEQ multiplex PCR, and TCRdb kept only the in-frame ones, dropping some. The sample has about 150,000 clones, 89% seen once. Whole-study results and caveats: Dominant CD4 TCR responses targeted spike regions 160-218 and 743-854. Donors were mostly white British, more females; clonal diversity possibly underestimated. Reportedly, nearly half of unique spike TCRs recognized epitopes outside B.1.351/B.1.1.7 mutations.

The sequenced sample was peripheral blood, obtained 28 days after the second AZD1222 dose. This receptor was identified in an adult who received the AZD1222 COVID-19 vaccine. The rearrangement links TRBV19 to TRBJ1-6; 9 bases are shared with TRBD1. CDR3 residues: CASSHLGQGNSPLHF. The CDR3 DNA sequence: TGTGCCAGTAGCCACCTCGGACAGGGGAATTCACCCCTCCACTTT.